The present T cell receptor (beta chain) was sequenced within a study of OX40 agonist ivuxolimab in advanced cancers. Notes on the study in general: The authors also found low normalized T-cell clonal expansion in some nonresponders.

Libraries were prepared by immunoSEQ multiplex PCR; TCRdb keeps only in-frame clonotypes and omits some of them. This table holds fewer than 40,000 clones, over 85% found once. This CDR3 comprises 14 residues. Germline V CDR1 and CDR2: SGDLS, YYNGEE. V lost 1 base and J 9 bases, leaving 14 bases between the germline ends. As concerns this clone: Its antigen is currently unknown.

The rearrangement joins TRBV9 to TRBJ2-1, with TRBD2 as a possible D gene (6 bases). The source was CD4+ or CD8+ T cells sorted from blood, collected in a trial of the OX40 agonist ivuxolimab. This clonotype originated in an adult with an advanced solid tumor such as melanoma, head and neck, liver or kidney cancer. The CDR3 sequence: CASSVTGGISEQFF. The CDR3 DNA sequence: TGTGCCAGCAGCGTAACCGGGGGTATCAGTGAGCAGTTCTTC.